This T cell receptor beta chain is drawn from a study of T cells in Graves' hyperthyroidism and ophthalmopathy (dated by TCRdb to between 2018 and 2021). Looking at the study overall: TCR V-J signatures able to tell the groups apart were searched for in a discovery cohort of 100 patients, of whom fewer than 45 had Graves' ophthalmopathy and under 65 had stable Graves' hyperthyroidism. Whether ophthalmopathy could be predicted prospectively was tested in an independent validation cohort made up of about 20 hyperthyroidism patients plus 17 patients who later progressed to ophthalmopathy. The 95 to 100 discovery patients were randomly divided into training and test sets at a 7:3 ratio. Thyroid tissue and blood T-cell repertoires from more than five Graves' hyperthyroidism patients were also compared in the study. After sampling, hyperthyroidism patients received methimazole starting at 30 mg daily, and ophthalmopathy patients received high-dose intravenous methylprednisolone. TCR Vbeta CDR3 sequencing of 130 to 150 peripheral blood samples (more than 40 ophthalmopathy, about 80 hyperthyroidism and about 17 progressor patients) is reported in the paper. Overall study outcomes, separate from this receptor: No statistical method was used to set the sample size in advance, and investigators knew the group allocation. A model built on a 13 V-J signature distinguished ophthalmopathy from stable hyperthyroidism, reaching 87.88% sensitivity and about 81% specificity in cross-validation and 80%/75% in testing. In validation, progression to ophthalmopathy was predicted by the model with more than 65% sensitivity and around 76% specificity, a median of about 6.8 months before onset. Blood samples also contained most of the expanded thyroid clonotypes (frequency above 0.001), which suggests that blood repertoires may reflect thyroid immune responses.

Trimming at the junction amounts to 6 bases on V and 10 bases on J, and the germline ends lie 12 bases apart. CDR1 SEHNR and CDR2 FQNEAQ were looked up in the germline V gene (reference sequence). The CDR3 has 11 amino acids, counting the end cysteine and phenylalanine. Solely the CDR3 DNA is kept, with 33 bases framed from the first base. Any patient with an uncontrolled infection, another autoimmune disease, pregnancy or lactation was excluded. Clinical symptoms, serum thyroxine and TRAb, thyroid ultrasound, and orbital computed tomography formed the basis for the diagnoses. Trizol reagent was used to extract total RNA, and RNA quality was then checked on an Agilent 2100 Bioanalyzer. This clonotype was found many times. Its antigen specificity is not known. No much larger clonotype is one base removed from it; base qualities were not supplied. TCR beta CDR3 regions were amplified from RNA transcripts. A first-round RT-PCR of the TCR CDR3 used the HTBI primer set with the Qiagen OneStep RT-PCR kit. A second multiplex PCR round built the libraries, followed by size selection and purification. Sequencing of the libraries was done on an Illumina HiSeq2000 using paired-end 100 bp reads. Per the source publication's procedure: SOAPnuke was used to process the raw data, throwing out any read that contained adapters or uncalled bases, had a mean Phred below 15, or lacked an exact constant-primer or identifier match. COPE v1.2.5 was used to merge the high-quality paired reads, and each unique nucleotide sequence was defined as a clonotype. Clonotypes were aligned to IMGT TRBV, TRBD and TRBJ reference segments using MiTCR v1.1. Only V-J combinations with frequency above 0.0001, covering 99% to 99.2% of repertoires, were analysed. A TCS score was defined as the ratio between F50 (clonal expansion) and ExV (chaos), using BLOSUM62-based TCRdist between CDR3 peptides within each V-J. Welch's t-statistics and random forest reduced just over 500 V-J features to 13, which were used in a naive Bayes classifier (R e1071). Thyroid-blood repertoire similarity was quantified with the Morisita-Horn index. TCRdb redid the processing of the public reads, applying fastp at Q25 and MiXCR, and retained in-frame beta chains. For every CDR3 protein sequence, its rows merge into one entry that carries the most common genes and DNA. It is TCRdb's table, rather than the study itself, that gives the V and J calls and clone size. This sample gives 480,000 or so distinct CDR3 sequences in total; 40% to 50% of them show up just once. The ten largest account for about 40% of the sample.

Sequencing was done on a sample of peripheral blood or thyroid tissue (not recorded which). The origin of this receptor is an adult woman with Graves' disease, either hyperthyroidism or ophthalmopathy (not recorded which). The rearrangement joined TRBV7-9 to TRBJ1-1; possibly the D gene is TRBD1, per 5 matching bases. CDR3 sequence: CASSSGRGAFF. The DNA is as follows: TGTGCCAGCAGTTCGGGTAGGGGAGCTTTCTTT.